The 5 T cell receptor beta chains below were found in one sample sequenced in a study of blood T cell repertoires in COVID-19. Data came from immunoSEQ multiplex PCR; TCRdb stores just in-frame clones and leaves some out. The table lists 210,000 or so clones, roughly 86% of them singletons. The sequencing input was peripheral blood. Receptors were obtained from a woman in her 70s with active or convalescent COVID-19.

This chain connects TRBV5-6 to TRBJ2-7, with no clear D. This CDR3 comprises 11 residues. The V gene lost 4 bases and the J gene lost 5 bases, with 7 bases spanning the gap. CDR1 and CDR2 from the germline V gene are SGHDT and YYEEEE. This chain's CDR3 is CASSEPHEQYF. Written as DNA, the CDR3 is TGTGCCAGCAGCGAGCCACACGAGCAGTACTTC.

V usage is TRBV2 and J usage is TRBJ1-1; D ambiguous. The V gene lost 1 base and the J gene lost 11 bases, with 8 bases spanning the gap. The CDR3 is 11 residues long. Germline V gives CDR1 SNHLY, CDR2 FYNNEI. CDR3 DNA: TGTGCCAGCAGTGAAGTTATACAGGCTTTCTTT. Translation gives CASSEVIQAFF.

The chain employs TRBV29-1 and TRBJ2-2; D unclear. CDR3 length: 12 residues. CDR1 is SQVTM, CDR2 ANQGSEA, per germline. The V gene lost 4 bases and the J gene lost 0 bases, with 3 bases spanning the gap. Written as DNA, the CDR3 is TGCAGCGTTGCTTCGAACACCGGGGAGCTGTTTTTT. This translates into CSVASNTGELFF.

The rearrangement uses TRBV7-8 and TRBJ2-2; 7 positions match TRBD2. Germline CDR1 SGHVS, CDR2 FQNEAQ. The CDR3 covers 17 residues. V shed 5 bases, J shed 0 bases, and the junction held 9 bases outside the gene matches. The CDR3 DNA sequence: TGTGCCAGCAGCCTTAGGGTCGGACTAGCGAACACCGGGGAGCTGTTTTTT. This translates into CASSLRVGLANTGELFF. Complete variable domain (other parts from reference TRBV7-8 and TRBJ2-2): GAGVSQSPRYKVAKRGQDVALRCDPISGHVSLFWYQQALGQGPEFLTYFQNEAQLDKSGLPSDRFFAERPEGSVSTLKIQRTQQEDSAVYLCASSLRVGLANTGELFFGEGSRLTVL.

The genes are TRBV2 and TRBJ2-1; 7 bases align to TRBD2. V was clipped by 5 bases and J by 3 bases; unmatched bases: 7. The CDR3 is made up of 15 amino acids. CDR1 is SNHLY and CDR2 is FYNNEI in the germline V gene. CDR3 nucleotide sequence: TGTGCCAGCAGTCCTAGCGGAGCCAACTACAATGAGCAGTTCTTC. It encodes CASSPSGANYNEQFF. The entire variable domain, with the rest obtained from reference TRBV2 and TRBJ2-1, is as follows: EPEVTQTPSHQVTQMGQEVILRCVPISNHLYFYWYRQILGQKVEFLVSFYNNEISEKSEIFDDQFSVERPDGSNFTLKIRSTKLEDSAMYFCASSPSGANYNEQFFGPGTRLTVL.